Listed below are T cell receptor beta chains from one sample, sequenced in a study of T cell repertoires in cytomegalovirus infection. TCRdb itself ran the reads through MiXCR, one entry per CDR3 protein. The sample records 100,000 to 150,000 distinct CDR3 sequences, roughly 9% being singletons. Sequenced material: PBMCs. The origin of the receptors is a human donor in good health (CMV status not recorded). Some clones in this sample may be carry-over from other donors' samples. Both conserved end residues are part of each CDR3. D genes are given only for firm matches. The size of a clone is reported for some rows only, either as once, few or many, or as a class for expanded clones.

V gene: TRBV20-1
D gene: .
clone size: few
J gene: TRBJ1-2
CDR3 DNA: TGCAGTGCTAGAGATTTCGGGGAAGACTATGGCTACACCTTC
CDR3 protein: CSARDFGEDYGYTF

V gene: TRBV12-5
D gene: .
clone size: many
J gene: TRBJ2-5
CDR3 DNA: TGTGCTAGTGGTTTGGACGATAGGCAAGAGACCCAGTACTTC
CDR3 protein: CASGLDDRQETQYF

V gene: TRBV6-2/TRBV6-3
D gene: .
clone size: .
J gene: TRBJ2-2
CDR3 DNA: TGTGCCAGCAAAAAAATCCGCGGGAACACCGGGGAGCTGTTTTTT
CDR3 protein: CASKKIRGNTGELFF

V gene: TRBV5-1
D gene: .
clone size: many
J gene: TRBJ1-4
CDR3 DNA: TGCGCCAGCAGCCGCGGCCGTGAGGGTGGTGAAAAACTGTTTTTT
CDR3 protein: CASSRGREGGEKLFF

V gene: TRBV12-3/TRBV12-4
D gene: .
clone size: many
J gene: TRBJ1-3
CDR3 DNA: TGTGCCAGCAGTTCAACAGGAAACACCATATATTTT
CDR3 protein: CASSSTGNTIYF

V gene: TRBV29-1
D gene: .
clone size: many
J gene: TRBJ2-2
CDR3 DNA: TGCAGCGTTGGGGACATAAACACCGGGGAGCTGTTTTTT
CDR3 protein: CSVGDINTGELFF

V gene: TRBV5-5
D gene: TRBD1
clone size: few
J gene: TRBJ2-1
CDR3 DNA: TGTGCCGGGCAGGGGGAATCCTACAATGAGCAGTTCTTC
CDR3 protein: CAGQGESYNEQFF

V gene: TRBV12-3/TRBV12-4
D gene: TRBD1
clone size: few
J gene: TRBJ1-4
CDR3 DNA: TGTGCCAGCAGCGGACAGGGAGGGGGAAAACTGTTTTTT
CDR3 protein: CASSGQGGGKLFF

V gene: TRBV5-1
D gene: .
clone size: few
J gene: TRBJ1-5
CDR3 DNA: TGCGCCAGCAGTGGCGGAGGGGATAGCAATCAGCCCCAGCATTTT
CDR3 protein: CASSGGGDSNQPQHF

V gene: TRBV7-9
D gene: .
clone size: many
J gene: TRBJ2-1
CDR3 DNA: TGTGCCAGCAGCTTAGCGGGTCGAGAGCAGTTCTTC
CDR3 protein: CASSLAGREQFF

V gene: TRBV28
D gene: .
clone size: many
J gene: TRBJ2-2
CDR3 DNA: TGTGCCAGCCAGGGGGGGACGAACACCGGGGAGCTGTTTTTT
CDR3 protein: CASQGGTNTGELFF

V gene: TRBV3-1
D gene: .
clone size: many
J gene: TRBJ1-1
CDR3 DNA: TGTGCCAGCAGCCAAGAGGCAGCGAACACTGAAGCTTTCTTT
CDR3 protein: CASSQEAANTEAFF

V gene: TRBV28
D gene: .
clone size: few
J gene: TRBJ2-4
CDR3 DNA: TGTGCCAGCAGTTTACCCCACGGGTATGAAAACATTCAGTACTTC
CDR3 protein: CASSLPHGYENIQYF

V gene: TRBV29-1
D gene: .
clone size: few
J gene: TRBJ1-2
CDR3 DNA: TGCAGCGTTGTCAACCCCCGAGGTGGCTACACCTTC
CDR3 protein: CSVVNPRGGYTF

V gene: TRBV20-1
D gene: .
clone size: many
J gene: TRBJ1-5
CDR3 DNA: TGCAGTGCTAGGCGGGGGGGTTATAGCAATCAGCCCCAGCATTTT
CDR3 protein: CSARRGGYSNQPQHF

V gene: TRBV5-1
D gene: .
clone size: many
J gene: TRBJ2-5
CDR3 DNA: TGCGCCAGCAGCTTGGATGGGCTATCCCAAGAGACCCAGTACTTC
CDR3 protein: CASSLDGLSQETQYF

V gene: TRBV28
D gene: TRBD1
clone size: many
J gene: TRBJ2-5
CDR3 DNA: TGTGCCAGCAGCGAGATTACAGGGGGTGGAGAGACCCAGTACTTC
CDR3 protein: CASSEITGGGETQYF

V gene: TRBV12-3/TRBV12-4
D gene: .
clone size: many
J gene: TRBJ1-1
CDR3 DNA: TGTGCCAGCAGTTTAGGAGAATTAGCTTTCTTT
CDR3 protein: CASSLGELAFF

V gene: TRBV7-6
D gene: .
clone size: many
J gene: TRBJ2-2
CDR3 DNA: TGTGCCAGCAGCTTAGTCCAGGGTAACACCGGGGAGCTGTTTTTT
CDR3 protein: CASSLVQGNTGELFF

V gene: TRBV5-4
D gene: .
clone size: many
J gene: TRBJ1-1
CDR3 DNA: TGTGCCAGCAGCGCACAACAGGGATGGAACACTGAAGCTTTCTTT
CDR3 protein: CASSAQQGWNTEAFF

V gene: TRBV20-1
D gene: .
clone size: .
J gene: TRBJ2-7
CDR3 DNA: TGCAGTGCTGCTGGGACCTTCAAAGCCTACGAGCAGTACTTC
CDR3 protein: CSAAGTFKAYEQYF

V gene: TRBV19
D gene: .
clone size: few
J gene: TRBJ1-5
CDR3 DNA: TGTGCCAGTAATGTTCAGCCCCAGCATTTT
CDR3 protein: CASNVQPQHF

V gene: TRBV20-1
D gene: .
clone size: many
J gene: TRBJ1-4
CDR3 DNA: TGCAGTGCTAGAGATCTGGCAGCCATTAATGAAAAACTGTTTTTT
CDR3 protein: CSARDLAAINEKLFF

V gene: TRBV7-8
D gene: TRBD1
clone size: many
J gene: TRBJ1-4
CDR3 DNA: TGTGCCAGCAGCATCCCAGGACAGGGGATTACTAATGAAAAACTGTTTTTT
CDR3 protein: CASSIPGQGITNEKLFF

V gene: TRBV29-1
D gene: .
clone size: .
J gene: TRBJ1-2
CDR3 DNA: TGCAGCGGGGGGGTCGGAGCTAACTATGGCTACACCTTC
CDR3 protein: CSGGVGANYGYTF

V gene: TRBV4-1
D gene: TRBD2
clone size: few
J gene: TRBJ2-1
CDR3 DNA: TGCGCCAGCAGCCGCCCTCCAGCAGCGGGGGACTACAATGAGCAGTTCTTC
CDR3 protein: CASSRPPAAGDYNEQFF

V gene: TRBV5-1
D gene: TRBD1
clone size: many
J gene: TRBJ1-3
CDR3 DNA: TGCGCCAGCAGCTCGACAGGGGTGGGAGGAAACACCATATATTTT
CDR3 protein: CASSSTGVGGNTIYF

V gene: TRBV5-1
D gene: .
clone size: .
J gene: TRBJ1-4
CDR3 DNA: TGCGCCAGCAGCTTGGCGGGTAATCAGGGAGAAAAACTGTTTTTT
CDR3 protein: CASSLAGNQGEKLFF

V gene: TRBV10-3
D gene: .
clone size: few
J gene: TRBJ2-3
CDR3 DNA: TGTGCCATCAGTGATTTCGCCGGGCCATCGCAGTATTTT
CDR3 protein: CAISDFAGPSQYF

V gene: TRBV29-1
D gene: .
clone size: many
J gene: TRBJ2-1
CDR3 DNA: TGCAGCGTGACCAACTACAATGAGCAGTTCTTC
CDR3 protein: CSVTNYNEQFF

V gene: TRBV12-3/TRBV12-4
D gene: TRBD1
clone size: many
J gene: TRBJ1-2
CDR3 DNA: TGTGCCATCCAGGGGGCGTACTATGGCTACACCTTC
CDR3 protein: CAIQGAYYGYTF

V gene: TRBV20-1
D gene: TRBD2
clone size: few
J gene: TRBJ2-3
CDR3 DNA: TGCAGTGAACGAGCGGGGGGGCCAGATACGCAGTATTTT
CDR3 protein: CSERAGGPDTQYF

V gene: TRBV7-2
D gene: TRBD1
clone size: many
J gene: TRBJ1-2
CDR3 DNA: TGTGCCAGCAGCTTTACGGGGACAGGGAACTATGGCTACACCTTC
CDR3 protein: CASSFTGTGNYGYTF

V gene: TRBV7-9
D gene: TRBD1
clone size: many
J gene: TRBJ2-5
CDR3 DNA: TGTGCCACCACGGCGGGACAGGCCCCTCAAGAGACCCAGTACTTC
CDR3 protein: CATTAGQAPQETQYF

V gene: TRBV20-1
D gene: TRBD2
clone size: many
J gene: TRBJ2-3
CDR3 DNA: TGCAGTGCTAAAACTAGCGGGACAGATACGCAGTATTTT
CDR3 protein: CSAKTSGTDTQYF

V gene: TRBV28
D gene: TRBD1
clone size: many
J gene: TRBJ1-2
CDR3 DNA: TGTGCCAGCAGTTTCTACGAAGGACCGGGACAGAACTATGGCTACACCTTC
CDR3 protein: CASSFYEGPGQNYGYTF

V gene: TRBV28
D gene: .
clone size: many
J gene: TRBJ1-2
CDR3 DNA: TGTGCCAGCAGTTTGGGGTCCGGCAGGTCCCTCCTAAGGGGCTACACCTTC
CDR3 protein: CASSLGSGRSLLRGYTF

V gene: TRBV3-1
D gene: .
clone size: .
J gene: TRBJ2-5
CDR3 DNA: TGTGCCAGCAGCCAAGACGGGGCCGAGACCCAGTACTTC
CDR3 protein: CASSQDGAETQYF

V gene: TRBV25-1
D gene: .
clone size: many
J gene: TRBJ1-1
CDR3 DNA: TGTGCCGCACAAACCCCCACTGAAGCTTTCTTT
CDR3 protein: CAAQTPTEAFF

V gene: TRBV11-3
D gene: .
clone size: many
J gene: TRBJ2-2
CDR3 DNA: TGTGCCAGCAGCCAGAGTCGGGGGGCAAGAACCGGGGAGCTGTTTTTT
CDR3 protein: CASSQSRGARTGELFF

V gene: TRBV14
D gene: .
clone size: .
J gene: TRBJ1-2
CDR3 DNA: TGTGCCAGCAGCCAAGATAATAGACCCGCCTATGGCTACACCTTC
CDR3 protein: CASSQDNRPAYGYTF

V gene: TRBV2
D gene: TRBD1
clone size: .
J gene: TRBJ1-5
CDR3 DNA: TGTGCCAGCAGGGACAGGGTTAGCAATCAGCCCCAGCATTTT
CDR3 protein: CASRDRVSNQPQHF

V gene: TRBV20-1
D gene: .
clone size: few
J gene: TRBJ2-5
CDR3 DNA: TGCAGTGCTAGTATAGGGTGGGAGACCCAGTACTTC
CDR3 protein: CSASIGWETQYF

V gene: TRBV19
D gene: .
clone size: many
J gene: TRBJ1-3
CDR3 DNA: TGTGCCAGTAGACCAACCGGGACCAGAAACACCATATATTTT
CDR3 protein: CASRPTGTRNTIYF

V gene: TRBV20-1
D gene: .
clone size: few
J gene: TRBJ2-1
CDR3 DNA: TGCAGTGCTATTTTTGGCAATGAGCAGTTCTTC
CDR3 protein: CSAIFGNEQFF

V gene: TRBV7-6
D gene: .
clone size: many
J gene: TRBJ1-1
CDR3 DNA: TGTGCCAGCAGCCCCAAACAGGGCACTGAAGCTTTCTTT
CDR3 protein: CASSPKQGTEAFF

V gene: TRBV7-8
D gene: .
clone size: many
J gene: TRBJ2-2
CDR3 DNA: TGTGCCAGCAGCTTAGGACAGGTTAACACCGGGGAGCTGTTTTTT
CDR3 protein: CASSLGQVNTGELFF

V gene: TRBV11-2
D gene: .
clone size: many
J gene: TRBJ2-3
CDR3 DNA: TGTGCCAGCAGCTTAGTTACGGAGTACGAAGGGGCAGCAGATACGCAGTATTTT
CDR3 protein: CASSLVTEYEGAADTQYF

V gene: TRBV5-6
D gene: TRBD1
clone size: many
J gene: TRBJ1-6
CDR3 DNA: TGTGCCAGCAGCTCCCGGGACAGGGGCAATAATTCACCCCTCCACTTT
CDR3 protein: CASSSRDRGNNSPLHF

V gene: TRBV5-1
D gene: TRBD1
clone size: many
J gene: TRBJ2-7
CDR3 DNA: TGCGCCAGCAGCTACCGGGACAGCTTTTACGAGCAGTACTTC
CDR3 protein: CASSYRDSFYEQYF

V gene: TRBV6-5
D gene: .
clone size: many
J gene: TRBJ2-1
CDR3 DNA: TGTGCCAGCAAAGACCACTCGAGCTCCTACAATGAGCAGTTCTTC
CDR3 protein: CASKDHSSSYNEQFF

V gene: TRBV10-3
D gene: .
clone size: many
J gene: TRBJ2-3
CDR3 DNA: TGTGCCACTCAGTGGGCTGACGGGAACACAGATACGCAGTATTTT
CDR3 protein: CATQWADGNTDTQYF

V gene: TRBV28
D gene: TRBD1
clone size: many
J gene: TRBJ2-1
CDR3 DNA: TGTGCCAGCAGTGAAGCCGGGACAGGGGGATGGGGTGAGCAGTTCTTC
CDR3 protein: CASSEAGTGGWGEQFF

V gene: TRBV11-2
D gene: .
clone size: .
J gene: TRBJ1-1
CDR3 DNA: TGTGCCAGCAGCCTGGCAATGGGGCAAGCTTTCTTT
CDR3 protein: CASSLAMGQAFF

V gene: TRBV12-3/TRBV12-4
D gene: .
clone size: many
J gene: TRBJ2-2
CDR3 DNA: TGTGCCAGCAGTTTTTTACAGGGAGGGTTCACCGGGGAGCTGTTTTTT
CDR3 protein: CASSFLQGGFTGELFF

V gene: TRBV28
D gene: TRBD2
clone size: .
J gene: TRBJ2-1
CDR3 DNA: TGTGCCAGCAGTTACCTAGCGGGGCAACACGGTGAGCAGTTCTTC
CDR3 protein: CASSYLAGQHGEQFF

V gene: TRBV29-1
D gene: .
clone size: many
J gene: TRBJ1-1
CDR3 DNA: TGCAGCGTTACAGGAAGATTGAACACTGAAGCTTTCTTT
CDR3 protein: CSVTGRLNTEAFF